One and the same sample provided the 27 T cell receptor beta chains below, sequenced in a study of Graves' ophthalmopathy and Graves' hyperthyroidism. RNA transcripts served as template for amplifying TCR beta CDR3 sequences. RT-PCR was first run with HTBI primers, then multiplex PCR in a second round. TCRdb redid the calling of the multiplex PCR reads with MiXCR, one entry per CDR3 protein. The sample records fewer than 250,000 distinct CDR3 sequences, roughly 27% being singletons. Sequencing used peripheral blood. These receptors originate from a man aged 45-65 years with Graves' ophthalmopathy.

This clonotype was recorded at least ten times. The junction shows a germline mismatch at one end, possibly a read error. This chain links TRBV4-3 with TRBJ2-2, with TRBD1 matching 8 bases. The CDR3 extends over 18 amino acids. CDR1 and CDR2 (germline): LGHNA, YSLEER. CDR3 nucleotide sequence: TGCGCCAGCAGCCAAGAGGACAGGGCATACAGGAACGCCGGGGAGCTGTTTTTT. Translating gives CASSQEDRAYRNAGELFF.

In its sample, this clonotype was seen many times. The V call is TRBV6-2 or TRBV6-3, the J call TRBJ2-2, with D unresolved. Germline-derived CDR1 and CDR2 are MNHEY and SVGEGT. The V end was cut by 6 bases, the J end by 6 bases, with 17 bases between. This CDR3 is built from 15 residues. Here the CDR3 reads CASRPAASSPGELFF. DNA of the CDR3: TGTGCCAGCAGGCCGGCGGCTAGTTCCCCCGGGGAGCTGTTTTTT.

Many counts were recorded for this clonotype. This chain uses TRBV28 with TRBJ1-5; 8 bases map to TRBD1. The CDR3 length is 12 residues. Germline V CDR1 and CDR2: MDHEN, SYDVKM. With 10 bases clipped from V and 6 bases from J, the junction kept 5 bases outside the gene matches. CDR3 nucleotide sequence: TGTGCCACCAGGACAGGGAGTCAGCCCCAGCATTTT. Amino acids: CATRTGSQPQHF.

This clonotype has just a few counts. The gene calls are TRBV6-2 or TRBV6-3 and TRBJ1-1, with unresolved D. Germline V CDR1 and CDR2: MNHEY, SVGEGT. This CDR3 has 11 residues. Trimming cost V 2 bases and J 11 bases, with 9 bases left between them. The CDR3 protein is CASSYASLAFF. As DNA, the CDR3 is TGTGCCAGCAGTTACGCTTCATTGGCTTTCTTT.

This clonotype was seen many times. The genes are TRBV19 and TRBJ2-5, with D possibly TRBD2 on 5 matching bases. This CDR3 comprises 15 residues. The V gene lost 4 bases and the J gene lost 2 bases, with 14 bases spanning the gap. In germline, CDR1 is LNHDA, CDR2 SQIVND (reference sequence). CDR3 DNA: TGTGCCAGTAGTACCCGGGAAGGAGTTCAAGAGACCCAGTACTTC. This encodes CASSTREGVQETQYF.

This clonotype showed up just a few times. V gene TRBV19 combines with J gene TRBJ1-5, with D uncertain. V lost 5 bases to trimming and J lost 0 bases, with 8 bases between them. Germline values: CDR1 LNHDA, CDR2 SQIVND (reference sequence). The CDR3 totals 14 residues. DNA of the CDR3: TGTGCCAGTAGTGGTGCGTATAGCAATCAGCCCCAGCATTTT. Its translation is CASSGAYSNQPQHF.

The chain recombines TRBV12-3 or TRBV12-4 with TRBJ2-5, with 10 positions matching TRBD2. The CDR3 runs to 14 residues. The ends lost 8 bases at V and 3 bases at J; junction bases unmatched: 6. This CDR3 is CASLGLATKETQYF. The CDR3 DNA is TGTGCCAGCCTGGGACTAGCGACCAAAGAGACCCAGTACTTC.

CDR3 nucleotide sequence: TGTGCCAGCAGTGAAGACACCCACCAAATCTACGAGCAGTACTTC. Encoded protein: CASSEDTHQIYEQYF. The chain has TRBV6-1 and TRBJ2-7; D remains ambiguous. The V end was cut by 1 base, the J end by 3 bases, with 13 bases between. In germline, CDR1 is MNHNS, CDR2 SASEGT. The CDR3 extends over 15 amino acids.

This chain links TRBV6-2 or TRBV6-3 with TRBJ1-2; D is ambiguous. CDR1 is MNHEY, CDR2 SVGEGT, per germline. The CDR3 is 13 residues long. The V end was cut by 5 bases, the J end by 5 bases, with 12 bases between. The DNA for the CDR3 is TGTGCCAGCAGTGCGACGGGAAAGTATGGCTACACCTTC. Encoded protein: CASSATGKYGYTF.

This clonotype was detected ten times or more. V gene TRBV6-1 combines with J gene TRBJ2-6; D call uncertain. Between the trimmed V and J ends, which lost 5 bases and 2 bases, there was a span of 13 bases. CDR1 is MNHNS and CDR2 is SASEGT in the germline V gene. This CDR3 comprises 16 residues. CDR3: CASSSRLRAGANVLTF. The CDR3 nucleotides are TGTGCCAGCAGTAGTCGGCTCCGGGCTGGGGCCAACGTCCTGACTTTC.

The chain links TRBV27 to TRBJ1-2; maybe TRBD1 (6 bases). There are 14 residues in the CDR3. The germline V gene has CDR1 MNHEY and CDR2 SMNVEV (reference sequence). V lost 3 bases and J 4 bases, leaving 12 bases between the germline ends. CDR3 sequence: CASSFVSRGYGYTF. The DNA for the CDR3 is TGTGCCAGCAGTTTCGTCAGCAGGGGCTATGGCTACACCTTC.

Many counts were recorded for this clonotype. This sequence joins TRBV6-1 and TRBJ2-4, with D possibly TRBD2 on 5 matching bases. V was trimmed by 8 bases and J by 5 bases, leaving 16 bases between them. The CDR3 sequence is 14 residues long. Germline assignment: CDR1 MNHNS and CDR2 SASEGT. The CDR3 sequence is CASHARGQENIQYF. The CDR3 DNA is TGTGCCAGCCACGCTCGGGGTCAGGAAAACATTCAGTACTTC.

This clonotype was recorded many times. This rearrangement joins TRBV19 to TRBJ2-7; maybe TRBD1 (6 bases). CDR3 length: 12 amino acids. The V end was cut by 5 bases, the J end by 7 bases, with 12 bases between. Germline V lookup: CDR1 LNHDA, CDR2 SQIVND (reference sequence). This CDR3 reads CASSPDSLEQYF. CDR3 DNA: TGTGCCAGTAGTCCGGACAGTCTGGAGCAGTACTTC.

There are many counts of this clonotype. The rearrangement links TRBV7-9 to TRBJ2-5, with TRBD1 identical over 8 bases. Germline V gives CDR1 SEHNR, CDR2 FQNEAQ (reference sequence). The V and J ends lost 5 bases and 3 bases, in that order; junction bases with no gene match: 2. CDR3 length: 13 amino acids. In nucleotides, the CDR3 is TGTGCCAGCAGCCAGACAGGGGAAGAGACCCAGTACTTC. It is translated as CASSQTGEETQYF.

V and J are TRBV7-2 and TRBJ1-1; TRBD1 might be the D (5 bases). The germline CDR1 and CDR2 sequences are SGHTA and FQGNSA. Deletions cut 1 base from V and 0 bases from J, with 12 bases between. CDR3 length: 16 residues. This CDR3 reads CASSLGQGGLNTEAFF. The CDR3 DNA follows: TGTGCCAGCAGCTTAGGGCAGGGCGGGTTGAACACTGAAGCTTTCTTT.

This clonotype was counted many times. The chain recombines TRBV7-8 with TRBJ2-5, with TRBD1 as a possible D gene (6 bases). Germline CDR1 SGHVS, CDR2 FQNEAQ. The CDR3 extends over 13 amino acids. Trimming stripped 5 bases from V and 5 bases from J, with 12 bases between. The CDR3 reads CASSIGQRETQYF. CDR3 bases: TGTGCCAGCAGCATCGGACAGCGCGAGACCCAGTACTTC.

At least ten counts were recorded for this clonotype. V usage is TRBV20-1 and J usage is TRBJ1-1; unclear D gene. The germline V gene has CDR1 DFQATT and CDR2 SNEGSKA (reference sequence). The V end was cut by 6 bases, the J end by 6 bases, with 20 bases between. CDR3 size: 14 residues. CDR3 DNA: TGCAGTGCGGAGGAAGACCGGGTACTTGCTGAAGCTTTCTTT. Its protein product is CSAEEDRVLAEAFF.

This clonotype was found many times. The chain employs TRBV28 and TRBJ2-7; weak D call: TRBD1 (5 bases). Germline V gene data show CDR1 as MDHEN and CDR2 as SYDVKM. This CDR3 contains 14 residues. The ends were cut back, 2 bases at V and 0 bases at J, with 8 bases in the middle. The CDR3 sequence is CASSLQGYSYEQYF. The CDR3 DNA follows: TGTGCCAGCAGTTTACAGGGCTACTCCTACGAGCAGTACTTC.

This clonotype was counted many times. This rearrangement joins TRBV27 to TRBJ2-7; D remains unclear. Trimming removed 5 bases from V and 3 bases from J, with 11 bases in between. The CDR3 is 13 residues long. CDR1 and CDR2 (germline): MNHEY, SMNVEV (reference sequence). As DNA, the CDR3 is TGTGCCAGCAGTATCTCGGCCTTCTACGAGCAGTACTTC. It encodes CASSISAFYEQYF.

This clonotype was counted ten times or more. The CDR3 reads CSAPGPTSYEQYF. CDR3 DNA sequence: TGCAGTGCCCCGGGGCCTACGTCCTACGAGCAGTACTTC. V is TRBV20-1 and J is TRBJ2-7; D may be TRBD1 or TRBD2 (5 bases each). The CDR3 runs to 13 residues. Germline CDR1 DFQATT, CDR2 SNEGSKA (reference sequence). Deletions cut 6 bases from V and 1 base from J, with 13 bases between.

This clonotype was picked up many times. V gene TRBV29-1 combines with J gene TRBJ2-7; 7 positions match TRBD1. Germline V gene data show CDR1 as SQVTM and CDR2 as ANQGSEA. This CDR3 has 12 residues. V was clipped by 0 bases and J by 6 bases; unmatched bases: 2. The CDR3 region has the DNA TGCAGCGTTGAAGATGGGGACAGCGAGCAGTACTTC. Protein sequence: CSVEDGDSEQYF.

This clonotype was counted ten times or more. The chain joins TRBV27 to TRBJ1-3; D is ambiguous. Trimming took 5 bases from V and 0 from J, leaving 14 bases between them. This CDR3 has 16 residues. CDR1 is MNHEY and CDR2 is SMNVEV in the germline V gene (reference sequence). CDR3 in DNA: TGTGCCAGCAGTCCAACGACGGATCTCTCTGGAAACACCATATATTTT. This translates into CASSPTTDLSGNTIYF.

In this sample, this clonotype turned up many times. In DNA, the CDR3 is TGTGCCAGCAGCTTGAACAGTTATAGCAATCAGCCCCAGCATTTT. It translates to CASSLNSYSNQPQHF. This sequence joins TRBV5-5 and TRBJ1-5, with D hard to call. Germline-derived CDR1 and CDR2 are SGHKS and YYEKEE (reference sequence). Trimming pared 1 base from V and 0 bases from J, leaving 8 bases between. The CDR3 is 15 residues long.

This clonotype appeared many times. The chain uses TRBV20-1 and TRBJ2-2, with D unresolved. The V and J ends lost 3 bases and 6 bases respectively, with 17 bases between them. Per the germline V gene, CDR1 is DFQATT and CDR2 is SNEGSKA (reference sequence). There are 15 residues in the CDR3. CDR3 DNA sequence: TGCAGTGCTAGCGGTGCGGCCCGCGTTTCCGGGGAGCTGTTTTTT. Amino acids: CSASGAARVSGELFF.

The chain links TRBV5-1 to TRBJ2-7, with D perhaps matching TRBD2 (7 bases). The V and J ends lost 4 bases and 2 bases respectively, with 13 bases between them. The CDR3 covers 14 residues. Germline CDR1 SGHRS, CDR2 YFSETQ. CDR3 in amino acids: CASSLRGAPYEQYF. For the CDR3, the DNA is TGCGCCAGCAGCCTCCGGGGGGCCCCCTACGAGCAGTACTTC.

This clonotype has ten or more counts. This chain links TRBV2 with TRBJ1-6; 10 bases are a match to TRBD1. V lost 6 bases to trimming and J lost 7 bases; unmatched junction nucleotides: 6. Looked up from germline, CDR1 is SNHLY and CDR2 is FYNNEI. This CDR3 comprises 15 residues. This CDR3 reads CASSVRQGANSPLHF. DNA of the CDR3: TGTGCCAGCAGCGTCCGACAGGGGGCCAATTCACCCCTCCACTTT. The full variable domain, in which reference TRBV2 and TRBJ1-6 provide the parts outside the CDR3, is EPEVTQTPSHQVTQMGQEVILRCVPISNHLYFYWYRQILGQKVEFLVSFYNNEISEKSEIFDDQFSVERPDGSNFTLKIRSTKLEDSAMYFCASSVRQGANSPLHFGNGTRLTVT.

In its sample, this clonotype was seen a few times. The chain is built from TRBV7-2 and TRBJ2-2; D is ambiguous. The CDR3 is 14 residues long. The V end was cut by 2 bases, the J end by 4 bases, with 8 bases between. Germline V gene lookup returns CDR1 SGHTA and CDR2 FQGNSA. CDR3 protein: CASSLIVGTGELFF. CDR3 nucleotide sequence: TGTGCCAGCAGCTTAATCGTCGGCACCGGGGAGCTGTTTTTT.